Listed below are T cell receptor beta chains from one sample, sequenced in a study of cytomegalovirus exposure and HLA in healthy donors. Here immunoSEQ multiplex PCR was the method, and the copy in TCRdb shows in-frame clones only, minus some. Of some 110,000 clones in the sample, 65% to 75% were seen once. The source material was PBMCs. Source of these receptors: a woman in her 50s in good health and CMV-seropositive. Each CDR3 is given with its conserved first and last residue. D genes are given only for firm matches. Rows may omit the clone size; those that give it use once, few, many or a size class.

v_gene	abundance	j_gene	d_gene	CDR3aa	CDR3nt
TRBV2	once	TRBJ1-5	.	CASTGGGGNQPQHF	TGTGCCAGCACGGGGGGAGGCGGAAATCAGCCCCAGCATTTT
TRBV6-1	.	TRBJ2-3	TRBD2	CASSDSGGSTDPAQYF	TGTGCCAGCAGTGATAGCGGGGGCTCAACCGACCCGGCGCAGTATTTT
TRBV5-1	.	TRBJ1-4	.	CASSPSQDTTNEKLFF	TGCGCCAGCAGCCCCTCTCAGGACACAACTAATGAAAAACTGTTTTTT
TRBV7-9	.	TRBJ2-7	.	CASSLIKTAVYEQYF	TGTGCCAGCAGCTTAATCAAAACCGCGGTCTACGAGCAGTACTTC
TRBV7-2	once	TRBJ1-1	.	CASTWGRMNTEAFF	TGTGCCAGCACGTGGGGCAGAATGAACACTGAAGCTTTCTTT
TRBV5-6	.	TRBJ2-7	.	CASSSTGTREQYF	TGTGCCAGCAGCTCGACCGGGACACGCGAGCAGTACTTC
TRBV7-2	once	TRBJ1-5	.	CASSRGGGNQPQHF	TGTGCCAGCAGCAGAGGGGGGGGCAATCAGCCCCAGCATTTT
TRBV7-9	.	TRBJ2-7	.	CASSPGWDTAYEQYF	TGTGCCAGCAGCCCTGGATGGGACACAGCCTACGAGCAGTACTTC
TRBV7-7	.	TRBJ2-2	.	CASSPSAGLTNTGELFF	TGTGCCAGCAGCCCGTCGGCGGGTCTAACGAACACCGGGGAGCTGTTTTTT
TRBV25-1	.	TRBJ1-2	.	CASSESNRVGGYTF	TGTGCCAGCAGTGAATCCAACAGGGTTGGTGGCTACACCTTC
TRBV10-3	.	TRBJ2-3	TRBD2	CANTSSGSRTDTQYF	TGTGCCAACACATCTAGCGGGAGCCGCACAGATACGCAGTATTTT
TRBV6-5	few	TRBJ2-7	.	CASSYRRGGYEQYF	TGTGCCAGCAGTTACCGACGGGGTGGATACGAGCAGTACTTC
TRBV5-1	once	TRBJ2-5	TRBD1	CASSLRTGGLETQYF	TGCGCCAGCAGCTTACGGACAGGGGGGTTAGAGACCCAGTACTTC
TRBV11-2	.	TRBJ2-7	TRBD2	CASSSSSGACEQYF	TGTGCCAGCAGCTCATCTAGCGGTGCCTGCGAGCAGTACTTC
TRBV11-3	.	TRBJ2-1	.	CASSIGGGADNEQFF	TGTGCCAGCAGCATAGGGGGCGGGGCCGACAATGAGCAGTTCTTC
TRBV4-2	.	TRBJ1-2	TRBD1	CASSQQLTGGASIYGYTF	TGTGCCAGCAGCCAGCAACTGACAGGGGGCGCCTCTATCTACGGCTACACCTTC
TRBV5-6	few	TRBJ1-6	.	CASSRGNSPLHF	TGTGCCAGCAGCCGGGGGAATTCACCCCTCCACTTT
TRBV5-6	few	TRBJ1-4	TRBD1	CASSWQGVANEKLFF	TGTGCCAGCAGCTGGCAGGGGGTAGCTAATGAAAAACTGTTTTTT
TRBV5-1	once	TRBJ2-3	.	CASSLSRAVYSDTQYF	TGCGCCAGCAGCTTGAGCAGGGCCGTGTATTCAGATACGCAGTATTTT
TRBV5-1	few	TRBJ1-2	.	CASSLAGQTGMGGYTF	TGCGCCAGCAGCTTGGCGGGACAAACAGGGATGGGGGGCTACACCTTC
TRBV6-1	.	TRBJ2-1	TRBD1	CASSGSTGGGQQFF	TGTGCCAGCAGTGGGAGCACAGGGGGCGGACAGCAGTTCTTC
TRBV6-5	.	TRBJ2-2	.	CASSYSTRTGELFF	TGTGCCAGCAGTTACTCGACTCGCACCGGGGAGCTGTTTTTT
TRBV29-1	.	TRBJ2-1	TRBD2	CSVGGVSGGSMSSYNEQFF	TGCAGCGTTGGGGGGGTTAGCGGGGGGAGCATGAGCTCCTACAATGAGCAGTTCTTC
TRBV27	.	TRBJ2-3	.	CASSLGRRSTDTQYF	TGTGCCAGCAGTTTAGGCAGGAGGAGCACAGATACGCAGTATTTT
TRBV7-9	.	TRBJ2-7	TRBD1	CASSLEGTGAYEQYF	TGTGCCAGCAGCTTAGAGGGGACAGGAGCTTACGAGCAGTACTTC
TRBV5-1	.	TRBJ2-7	TRBD2	CASSSQAGDYEQYF	TGCGCCAGCAGCTCCCAGGCGGGGGACTACGAGCAGTACTTC
TRBV19	.	TRBJ1-1	TRBD1	CASSIWQGDTEAFF	TGTGCCAGTAGTATCTGGCAGGGGGACACTGAAGCTTTCTTT
TRBV28	.	TRBJ1-2	TRBD1	CASTGAINYGYTF	TGTGCCAGTACAGGGGCTATAAACTATGGCTACACCTTC